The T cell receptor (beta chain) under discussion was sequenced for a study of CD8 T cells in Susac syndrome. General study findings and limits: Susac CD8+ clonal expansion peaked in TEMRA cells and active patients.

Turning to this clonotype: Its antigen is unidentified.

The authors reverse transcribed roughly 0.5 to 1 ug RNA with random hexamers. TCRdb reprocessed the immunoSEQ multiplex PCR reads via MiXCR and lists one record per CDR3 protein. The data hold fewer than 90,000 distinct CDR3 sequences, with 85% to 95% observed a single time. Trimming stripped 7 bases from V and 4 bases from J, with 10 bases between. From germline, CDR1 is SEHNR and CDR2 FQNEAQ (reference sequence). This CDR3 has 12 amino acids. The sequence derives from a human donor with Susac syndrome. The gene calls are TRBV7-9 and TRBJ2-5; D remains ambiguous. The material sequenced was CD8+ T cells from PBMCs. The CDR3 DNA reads TGTGCCAGCACCCTAGGGATAGAGACCCAGTACTTC. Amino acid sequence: CASTLGIETQYF. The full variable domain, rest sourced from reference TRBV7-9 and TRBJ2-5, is DTGVSQNPRHKITKRGQNVTFRCDPISEHNRLYWYRQTLGQGPEFLTYFQNEAQLEKSRLLSDRFSAERPKGSFSTLEIQRTEQGDSAMYLCASTLGIETQYFGPGTRLLVL.